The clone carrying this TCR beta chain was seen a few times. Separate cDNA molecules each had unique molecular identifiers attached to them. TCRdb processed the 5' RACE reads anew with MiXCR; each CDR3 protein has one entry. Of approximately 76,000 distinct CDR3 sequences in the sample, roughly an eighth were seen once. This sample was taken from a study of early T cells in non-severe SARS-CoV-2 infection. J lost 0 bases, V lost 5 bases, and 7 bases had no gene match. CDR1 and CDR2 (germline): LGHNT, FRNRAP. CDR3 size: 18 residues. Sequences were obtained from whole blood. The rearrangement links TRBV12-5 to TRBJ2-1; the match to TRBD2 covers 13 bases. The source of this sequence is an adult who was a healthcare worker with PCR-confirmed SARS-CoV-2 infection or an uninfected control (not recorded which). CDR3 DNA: TGTGCTAGTGGTCCCGGGACTAGCGGGGCCCCCTCCTACAATGAGCAGTTCTTC. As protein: CASGPGTSGAPSYNEQFF.